This entry is about one T cell receptor (beta chain). The entry originates in a study of CD8+ T cells in alopecia areata. Extracted RNA was reverse transcribed into cDNA, the sequencing template. Some clones are missing from TCRdb's copy, which holds only in-frame ones; the method was immunoSEQ multiplex PCR. Of roughly 99,000 clones listed, roughly 89% are singletons. This CDR3 has 15 amino acids. Germline-derived CDR1 and CDR2 are LGHNA and YSLEER. Trimming at V came to 1 base and at J to 2 bases, leaving 0 bases not matched to a gene. Stated treatment: oral pan-JAK inhibitor, 5-10 mg twice daily. Lesional scalp tissue (obtained by punch biopsy) and peripheral blood were collected from alopecia areata patients.

The chain employs TRBV4-3 and TRBJ2-7, with 12 bases that match TRBD2. The input for sequencing was CD8+ T cells sorted from blood, taken at week 24, from a patient treated with tofacitinib. This clonotype was obtained from a human donor with alopecia areata. Here the CDR3 reads CASSQASGGAYEQYF. CDR3 DNA: TGCGCCAGCAGCCAAGCTAGCGGGGGGGCCTACGAGCAGTACTTC.